This entry describes one T cell receptor beta chain. Its antigen is unknown. This sample stems from a study of cytomegalovirus exposure and HLA in healthy donors. Study-level points and caveats: Three CMV-associated chains proved CMV antigen-specific in vitro.

TCRdb's table, derived via immunoSEQ multiplex PCR, lists solely in-frame clones and lacks some. The table includes tens of thousands of clones, over 90% detected once. This TCR derives from a woman between 18 and 29 years old in good health and CMV-seropositive. The sequencing input was PBMCs.

CDR3 protein: CASSAGQPYSYEQYF. As DNA, the CDR3 is TGTGCCAGCAGTGCGGGACAGCCCTACTCCTACGAGCAGTACTTC. This chain connects TRBV6-1 to TRBJ2-7; 7 nucleotides match TRBD1. This CDR3 has 15 amino acids. The germline V gene has CDR1 MNHNS and CDR2 SASEGT. The V and J ends lost 4 bases and 0 bases, in that order; junction bases with no gene match: 6.